The entry below gives a single TCR beta chain sequence along with its context. Between the trimmed V and J ends, which lost 1 base and 1 base, there was a span of 8 bases. CDR3 length equals 14 residues. In germline, CDR1 is SGDLS, CDR2 YYNGEE. This record comes from a study of blood T cell repertoires in COVID-19. The data were produced by immunoSEQ multiplex PCR, yet TCRdb's version contains in-frame clones alone and is incomplete. This sample has hundreds of thousands of clones, with around 86% found just once. Specimen: peripheral blood. This TCR came from a woman aged 30 to 39 with active or convalescent COVID-19. This chain uses TRBV9 with TRBJ1-1; D gene unclear. CDR3: CASSVLQTNTEAFF. The CDR3 DNA is TGTGCCAGCAGCGTACTACAGACGAACACTGAAGCTTTCTTT.